One sample yielded the 18 T cell receptor beta chains listed below, sequenced in a study of blood T cell repertoires in COVID-19. Here immunoSEQ multiplex PCR was the method, and the copy in TCRdb shows in-frame clones only, minus some. The table includes fewer than 250,000 clones, just under 90% detected once. The sequencing input was peripheral blood. All receptors come from a man younger than 45 with COVID-19, enrolled during active disease.

The gene calls are TRBV19 and TRBJ2-1; D not resolved. Trimming cost V 7 bases and J 0 bases, with 10 bases left between them. Germline CDR1 is LNHDA and CDR2 is SQIVND (reference sequence). This CDR3 is built from 14 residues. This CDR3 reads CASTLRLSYNEQFF. The CDR3, as DNA: TGTGCCAGTACTCTACGACTCTCCTACAATGAGCAGTTCTTC.

The V and J genes are TRBV19 and TRBJ2-3, with 9 bases aligning to TRBD1. Germline values: CDR1 LNHDA, CDR2 SQIVND (reference sequence). The CDR3 spans 15 residues. V gave up 3 bases and J gave up 3 bases; unmatched junction bases: 4. CDR3 nucleotides: TGTGCCAGTAGTATTACAGGGGGCAGGACAGATACGCAGTATTTT. This sequence encodes CASSITGGRTDTQYF.

This chain uses TRBV29-1 with TRBJ1-1; a possible D gene is TRBD1 (5 bases). This CDR3 is built from 14 residues. Between the trimmed V and J ends, which lost 6 bases and 0 bases, there was a span of 14 bases. CDR1 and CDR2 from the germline V gene are SQVTM and ANQGSEA. The DNA of the CDR3 is TGCAGCGTACACCTTGGGGCTTTGAACACTGAAGCTTTCTTT. This codes for CSVHLGALNTEAFF.

This clone appeared a few times. The V call is TRBV7-2, the J call TRBJ1-2, with D possibly matching TRBD1 (6 bases). Trimming cost V 5 bases and J 6 bases, with 13 bases left between them. The CDR3 is 13 residues long. Germline CDR1 SGHTA, CDR2 FQGNSA. CDR3 amino acids: CASSNFGQNGYTF. DNA of the CDR3: TGTGCCAGCAGCAACTTTGGACAGAATGGCTACACCTTC.

The chain combines TRBV6-5 with TRBJ2-4; the match to TRBD1 covers 10 bases. The V gene end was trimmed by 6 bases and the J gene end by 8 bases; junction bases not matched to a gene: 7. This CDR3 spans 14 amino acids. CDR1 is MNHEY, CDR2 SVGAGI, per germline. The CDR3 loop is CASRQGQGEDIQYF. The CDR3 DNA reads TGTGCCAGCAGACAAGGACAGGGGGAGGACATTCAGTACTTC.

This chain uses TRBV27 with TRBJ2-1, with D tentatively TRBD1 (5 bases). V was trimmed by 3 bases and J by 6 bases, leaving 12 bases between them. CDR1 is MNHEY and CDR2 is SMNVEV in the germline V gene (reference sequence). The CDR3 is made up of 14 amino acids. The CDR3: CASSFSRVGNEQFF. The CDR3, as DNA: TGTGCCAGCAGTTTTAGCAGGGTGGGCAATGAGCAGTTCTTC.

J is TRBJ1-2 and V is TRBV6-5; no reliable D call. V was trimmed by 4 bases and J by 3 bases, leaving 18 bases between them. Germline V gene sequence: CDR1 MNHEY, CDR2 SVGAGI. The CDR3 runs to 16 residues. The CDR3 spells CASSSYDGDLDYGYTF. The DNA for the CDR3 is TGTGCCAGCAGTTCCTACGACGGGGATTTGGACTATGGCTACACCTTC.

This chain links TRBV4-2 with TRBJ1-6; TRBD1 agrees at 7 bases. V dropped 2 bases and J dropped 8; count of bases not matched to a gene: 3. Germline assignment: CDR1 LGHNA and CDR2 YNFKEQ. The CDR3 spans 14 residues. The CDR3 is CASSQPGTDSPLHF. The CDR3 nucleotides are TGTGCCAGCAGCCAACCGGGGACAGATTCACCCCTCCACTTT.

V usage is TRBV7-2 and J usage is TRBJ2-1; 8 nucleotides align to TRBD2. Germline V gives CDR1 SGHTA, CDR2 FQGNSA. The CDR3 sequence is 18 residues long. V trimming: 5 bases; J trimming: 1 base; junction bases outside the gene matches: 13. The CDR3 loop is CASSAHPQRGRSYNEQFF. CDR3 DNA sequence: TGTGCCAGCAGCGCCCACCCCCAGCGGGGGCGGTCCTACAATGAGCAGTTCTTC.

This clone has a single count. CDR3 DNA: TGTGCCACCAGCAAAGCCCGACTAGCGGAAAACACAGATACGCAGTATTTT. It translates to CATSKARLAENTDTQYF. The gene calls are TRBV15 and TRBJ2-3; 9 bases are a match to TRBD2. This CDR3 has 17 amino acids. Unmatched junction bases numbered 10, after V lost 4 bases and J lost 2 bases. Germline V lookup: CDR1 LNHNV, CDR2 YYDKDF (reference sequence).

This clone was seen only once. J is TRBJ1-1 and V is TRBV28; D call uncertain. CDR1 and CDR2 (germline): MDHEN, SYDVKM. This CDR3 spans 14 amino acids. V was clipped by 5 bases and J by 0 bases, with 10 bases between them. In nucleotides, the CDR3 is TGTGCCAGCAGTCCAGGTTGGGTGAACACTGAAGCTTTCTTT. It translates to CASSPGWVNTEAFF.

This chain connects TRBV3-1 (or the pseudogene TRBV3-2) to TRBJ2-3; 11 nucleotides line up with TRBD2. V shed 5 bases, J shed 6 bases, and the junction held 13 bases outside the gene matches. This CDR3 region has 17 residues. From germline, CDR1 is LGHDT and CDR2 YNNKEL (reference sequence). The CDR3 spells CASSGRLQLAGEDTQYF. CDR3 DNA: TGTGCCAGCAGCGGTAGACTGCAACTAGCGGGAGAGGATACGCAGTATTTT.

This clone was picked up one time. V gene TRBV9 combines with J gene TRBJ2-3, with 9 bases identical to TRBD2. The CDR3 extends over 15 amino acids. Germline CDR1 is SGDLS and CDR2 is YYNGEE. The V and J ends lost 2 bases and 1 base, in that order; junction bases with no gene match: 2. The CDR3: CASSVRLAGTDTQYF. The CDR3 DNA reads as TGTGCCAGCAGCGTCCGACTAGCGGGCACAGATACGCAGTATTTT. The full variable domain, its missing parts supplied by reference TRBV9 and TRBJ2-3, is DSGVTQTPKHLITATGQRVTLRCSPRSGDLSVYWYQQSLDQGLQFLIQYYNGEERAKGNILERFSAQQFPDLHSELNLSSLELGDSALYFCASSVRLAGTDTQYFGPGTRLTVL.

This chain uses TRBV24-1 with TRBJ2-3; D remains unclear. Per the germline V gene, CDR1 is KGHDR and CDR2 is SFDVKD. The CDR3 has 15 residues. V was cut by 4 bases and J by 3 bases, with 13 bases left in between. The DNA for the CDR3 is TGTGCCACCAGTGACTCATGGCCGGAGACAGATACGCAGTATTTT. Translated: CATSDSWPETDTQYF.

The V and J genes are TRBV9 and TRBJ2-7; 10 bases agree with TRBD2. Per the germline V gene, CDR1 is SGDLS and CDR2 is YYNGEE. This CDR3 is built from 17 residues. The J segment lost 2 bases and the V segment lost 0 bases, leaving 8 bases of the junction unmatched. CDR3 nucleotide sequence: TGTGCCAGCAGCGTAGATTGGGCTAGCGGGGGACCCTACGAGCAGTACTTC. Residues: CASSVDWASGGPYEQYF.

This chain joins TRBV6-2 or TRBV6-3 and TRBJ1-1; possible D gene TRBD1, 5 bases. CDR3 length equals 13 residues. Germline V gene sequence: CDR1 MNHEY, CDR2 SVGEGT. V shed 2 bases and J shed 1 base, with 5 bases lying between them. This CDR3 is CASSYQGNTEAFF. CDR3 bases: TGTGCCAGCAGTTACCAGGGGAACACTGAAGCTTTCTTT.

The rearrangement joins TRBV28 to TRBJ2-1; tentative D call: TRBD2 (5 bases). The V end was cut by 3 bases, the J end by 5 bases, with 14 bases between. The germline V gene encodes CDR1 MDHEN and CDR2 SYDVKM. The CDR3 totals 15 residues. The CDR3 protein is CASSFPDSANNEQFF. DNA for the CDR3: TGTGCCAGCAGTTTTCCGGACTCCGCAAACAATGAGCAGTTCTTC.

This clone was observed once. The chain recombines TRBV29-1 with TRBJ2-1; perhaps TRBD1 as D (5 bases). Germline values: CDR1 SQVTM, CDR2 ANQGSEA. This CDR3 has 11 residues. The germline V and J ends were trimmed by 7 bases and 6 bases, with 10 bases remaining between them. The CDR3 region is CSADSFNEQFF. CDR3 nucleotides: TGCAGCGCAGACAGCTTCAATGAGCAGTTCTTC.